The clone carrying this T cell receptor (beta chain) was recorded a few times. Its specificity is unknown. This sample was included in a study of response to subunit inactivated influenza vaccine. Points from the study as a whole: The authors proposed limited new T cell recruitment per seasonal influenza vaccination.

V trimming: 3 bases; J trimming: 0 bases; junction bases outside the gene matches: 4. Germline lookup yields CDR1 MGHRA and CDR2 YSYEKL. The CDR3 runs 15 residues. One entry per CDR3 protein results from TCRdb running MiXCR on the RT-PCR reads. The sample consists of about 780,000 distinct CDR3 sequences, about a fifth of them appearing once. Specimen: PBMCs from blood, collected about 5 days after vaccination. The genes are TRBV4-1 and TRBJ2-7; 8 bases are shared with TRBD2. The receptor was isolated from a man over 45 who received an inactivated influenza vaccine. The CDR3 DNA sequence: TGCGCCAGCAGCCAGACTAGCGTGAGCTCCTACGAGCAGTACTTC. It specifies CASSQTSVSSYEQYF.